This T cell receptor (beta chain) was profiled in a study of a mutant IDH1 vaccine in newly diagnosed glioma. Time point: week 35, safety follow-up. The investigators gave 300 ug of mutant IDH1 20-mer peptide in each vaccine dose, together with topical imiquimod. V shed 6 bases and J shed 1 base, with 25 bases lying between them. Germline V CDR1 and CDR2: SGHNT, YYREEE (reference sequence). The CDR3 is made up of 18 amino acids. Turning to this clone: Its antigen is still unknown.

Sequenced by immunoSEQ multiplex PCR; TCRdb stores in-frame clones only, minus some. Of about 32,000 clones in the sample, roughly 80% were seen once. Specimen: PBMCs, collected from a glioma patient whose treatment included an IDH1 peptide vaccine. The sequence derives from a man between 25 and 39 years old with glioma. The J gene is TRBJ1-2, the V gene TRBV5-4; perhaps TRBD1 as D (5 bases). The CDR3 nucleotides are TGTGCCAGCAACCTGGGGGGGGGATTCTTCACTTATAACTATGGCTACACCTTC. It translates to CASNLGGGFFTYNYGYTF.